The rows below give T cell receptor beta chains drawn from one sample of a study of blood T cell repertoires in COVID-19. Generated by immunoSEQ multiplex PCR, the TCRdb table keeps only in-frame clones and is missing some. The data show about 230,000 clones, with approximately 82% seen just once and under 1.5% held by the top ten. Sequenced input: peripheral blood. These receptors all stem from a middle-aged woman who had recovered from COVID-19. CDR3s include the opening cysteine and the closing phenylalanine or tryptophan. A clone size is listed for some rows: how often the clone was seen (once, few, many), or a class if it is expanded.

V	size	J	CDR3
TRBV5-1	.	TRBJ2-3	CASRSGAGTSTDTQYF
TRBV19	.	TRBJ1-5	CASRPFPGGNQPQHF
TRBV2	once	TRBJ1-1	CASRTSPLNTEAFF
TRBV28	once	TRBJ1-2	CASSLTGTGSYGYTF
TRBV2	.	TRBJ1-4	CASRQWFRDEKLFF
TRBV5-1	.	TRBJ2-2	CASSFVGGAGTGELFF
TRBV25-1	.	TRBJ1-1	CASSEEGAITEAFF
TRBV18	.	TRBJ1-1	CASSSRVNTEAFF
TRBV6-2/TRBV6-3	.	TRBJ1-2	CASSWNRVYGYTF
TRBV5-6	few	TRBJ2-7	CASSLLQGAREQYF
TRBV7-2	.	TRBJ1-6	CASSSRDWYSPLHF
TRBV2	.	TRBJ1-5	CASSEGQGGYQPQHF
TRBV2	.	TRBJ2-1	CASSEVTRELGEQFF
TRBV4-3	.	TRBJ2-7	CASSQEWQAPYEQYF
TRBV5-8	.	TRBJ2-5	CASSLGLAGGQSETQYF
TRBV5-1	.	TRBJ1-1	CASSFGTVNTEAFF
TRBV28	.	TRBJ2-7	CASMSAGVSSYEQYF
TRBV5-4	.	TRBJ2-5	CASSSQETQYF
TRBV4-1	.	TRBJ2-3	CASSPLFLAGGTDTQYF
TRBV6-2/TRBV6-3	.	TRBJ2-7	CASSRGGSSYEQYF
TRBV7-2	.	TRBJ2-7	CASSLVSGVQYEQYF
TRBV6-5	.	TRBJ2-7	CASSYKGLGASEQYF